A single sample gave rise to the 25 T cell receptor beta chains below, sequenced in a study of blood T cell repertoires in COVID-19 (dated by TCRdb to 2020 to 2021). Library preparation used the immunoSEQ multiplex PCR assay. TCRdb retrieved this table from immuneACCESS and kept in-frame rearrangements only. Not all clones are present; in checked studies, unresolved V genes account for under half, and no reason is known for the remainder. The sample has about 150,000 clones on record, roughly nine tenths of them singletons. About 3.9% of the sample comes from the top ten. Specimen: peripheral blood. The receptors were gathered from a woman in her 70s with acute or convalescent COVID-19.

The genes are TRBV10-3 and TRBJ2-5; D might be TRBD2 (6 bases). Trimming left V 6 bases short and J 3 bases short, with 11 bases between. This CDR3 is built from 13 residues. The V gene's germline CDR1 is ENHRY and CDR2 SYGVKD. The DNA of the CDR3 is TGTGCCATCAGGGGGAGGCTGGAAGAGACCCAGTACTTC. Translating gives CAIRGRLEETQYF.

This chain uses TRBV9 with TRBJ1-3, with 10 bases aligning to TRBD1. Germline V gives CDR1 SGDLS, CDR2 YYNGEE. J gave up 2 bases and V 3 bases, and 5 bases lay outside the gene matches. The CDR3 consists of 16 residues. CDR3 DNA sequence: TGTGCCAGCAGCGCGGGACAGGGGCCTGCTGGAAACACCATATATTTT. It encodes CASSAGQGPAGNTIYF. Combining the CDR3 with reference TRBV9 and TRBJ1-3 gives the whole variable domain DSGVTQTPKHLITATGQRVTLRCSPRSGDLSVYWYQQSLDQGLQFLIQYYNGEERAKGNILERFSAQQFPDLHSELNLSSLELGDSALYFCASSAGQGPAGNTIYFGEGSWLTVV.

This chain joins TRBV6-5 and TRBJ2-5, with 7 bases fitting TRBD2. From germline, CDR1 is MNHEY and CDR2 SVGAGI. V lost 1 base to trimming and J lost 5 bases; unmatched junction nucleotides: 1. CDR3 length: 13 amino acids. The CDR3 sequence: CASSYWGGETQYF. DNA for the CDR3: TGTGCCAGCAGTTACTGGGGAGGGGAGACCCAGTACTTC.

This clone came up once. The DNA of the CDR3 is TGTGCCAGCAGCTTAAAAAGGGGCAACACCGGGGAGCTGTTTTTT. Protein: CASSLKRGNTGELFF. The gene calls are TRBV7-9 and TRBJ2-2, with a possible D match to TRBD1 (5 bases). The germline V gene has CDR1 SEHNR and CDR2 FQNEAQ (reference sequence). Trimming left V 2 bases short and J 2 bases short, with 9 bases between. The CDR3 contains 15 residues.

The V gene is TRBV9, the J gene TRBJ1-1; 8 bases are a match to TRBD1. The length of the CDR3 is 14 residues. Trimming cost V 3 bases and J 9 bases; bases outside gene matches: 10. Germline V lookup: CDR1 SGDLS, CDR2 YYNGEE. DNA for the CDR3: TGTGCCAGCAGCGCTACAGGGGGGGCGGGCAAAGCTTTCTTT. Translation: CASSATGGAGKAFF.

This clone was detected only once. The chain links TRBV7-2 to TRBJ1-2; weak D call: TRBD1 (6 bases). The V and J ends lost 4 bases and 8 bases respectively, with 20 bases between them. The germline V gene encodes CDR1 SGHTA and CDR2 FQGNSA. There are 15 residues in the CDR3. The CDR3 loop reads CASSSRRGLTGGYTF. The DNA for the CDR3 is TGTGCCAGCAGCTCTCGCAGGGGTCTTACCGGGGGCTACACCTTC.

The CDR3, as DNA: TGTGCCAGCAGTTTACAGATCGGGGAGCTGTTTTTT. Amino acid sequence: CASSLQIGELFF. This chain uses TRBV28 with TRBJ2-2; D gene ambiguous. The CDR3 covers 12 residues. Trimming took 2 bases from V and 7 from J, leaving 5 bases between them. Looked up from germline, CDR1 is MDHEN and CDR2 is SYDVKM. Full variable domain (outside the CDR3, taken from reference TRBV28 and TRBJ2-2): DVKVTQSSRYLVKRTGEKVFLECVQDMDHENMFWYRQDPGLGLRLIYFSYDVKMKEKGDIPEGYSVSREKKERFSLILESASTNQTSMYLCASSLQIGELFFGEGSRLTVL.

The CDR3 is CASSVASAGSNEQFF. The CDR3 region has the DNA TGTGCCAGCAGCGTTGCTAGCGCGGGTTCAAATGAGCAGTTCTTC. The chain uses TRBV9 and TRBJ2-1, with D perhaps TRBD2 (6 bases). This CDR3 is built from 15 residues. The V end lost 2 bases, the J end lost 7 bases, and 16 bases lay between the germline ends. Per the germline V gene, CDR1 is SGDLS and CDR2 is YYNGEE.

This clone was observed a few times. V is TRBV7-2 and J is TRBJ2-1; tentative D call: TRBD2 (6 bases). Germline CDR1 is SGHTA and CDR2 is FQGNSA. Trimming pared 7 bases from V and 6 bases from J, leaving 16 bases between. CDR3 length equals 14 residues. Here the CDR3 reads CASTRATSSNEQFF. The CDR3 DNA reads as TGTGCCAGCACCAGGGCAACTAGCAGCAATGAGCAGTTCTTC.

This chain connects TRBV6-5 to TRBJ2-3; 7 bases align to TRBD2. The CDR3 runs 14 residues. In germline, CDR1 is MNHEY, CDR2 SVGAGI. V lost 6 bases to trimming and J lost 2 bases; unmatched junction nucleotides: 5. CDR3 coding DNA: TGTGCCAGCAGGGGGGGGTCTTTCACAGATACGCAGTATTTT. This translates into CASRGGSFTDTQYF.

This clone was counted once. This chain links TRBV5-1 with TRBJ1-3; D remains unclear. Germline-derived CDR1 and CDR2 are SGHRS and YFSETQ. Deletions cut 3 bases from V and 1 base from J, with 5 bases between. This CDR3 has 13 amino acids. The CDR3 nucleotides read TGCGCCAGCAGCTCGGGTTCTGGAAACACCATATATTTT. It is translated as CASSSGSGNTIYF.

On this clone itself: Other nucleotide sequences from this sample produce the same CDR3. V is TRBV12-3 or TRBV12-4 and J is TRBJ1-5; D not resolved. With 3 bases removed from V and 5 bases from J, the gap between germline ends came to 5 bases. CDR3 length equals 12 residues. The CDR3 sequence is CASSLGDQPQHF. The CDR3 DNA follows: TGTGCCAGCAGTTTGGGCGATCAGCCCCAGCATTTT.

This clone has a single count. This chain joins TRBV4-3 and TRBJ2-1; TRBD2 agrees at 7 bases. CDR3 length equals 18 residues. V shed 0 bases, J shed 0 bases, and the junction held 8 bases outside the gene matches. Germline V gene sequence: CDR1 LGHNA, CDR2 YSLEER. The CDR3 loop reads CASSQDYARGGSYNEQFF. In DNA, the CDR3 is TGCGCCAGCAGCCAAGATTACGCTCGCGGGGGCTCCTACAATGAGCAGTTCTTC.

The chain couples TRBV6-6 to TRBJ1-5; D possibly corresponds to TRBD1 (5 bases). The ends were cut back, 6 bases at V and 6 bases at J, with 18 bases in the middle. From germline, CDR1 is MNHNY and CDR2 SVGAGI (reference sequence). This CDR3 has 15 residues. CDR3 region: CASSHSPGGSQPQHF. CDR3 nucleotides: TGTGCCAGCAGCCACAGCCCGGGGGGGAGTCAGCCCCAGCATTTT.

The chain has TRBV3-1 (or the pseudogene TRBV3-2) and TRBJ2-7, with 13 bases identical to TRBD2. This CDR3 spans 15 amino acids. Germline trimming cut 4 bases from V and 7 bases from J; bases unmatched to any gene: 7. Germline V gives CDR1 LGHDT, CDR2 YNNKEL (reference sequence). CDR3 region: CASSPATSGRWEQYF. Here the CDR3 DNA reads TGTGCCAGCAGCCCCGCGACTAGCGGGAGGTGGGAGCAGTACTTC.

The rearrangement joins TRBV19 to TRBJ2-2; 11 bases are shared with TRBD1. The V segment lost 5 bases and the J segment 4 bases; nucleotides outside the gene matches: 3. Germline V gives CDR1 LNHDA, CDR2 SQIVND (reference sequence). This CDR3 spans 15 amino acids. The CDR3: CASSLGQGVTGELFF. DNA of the CDR3: TGTGCCAGTAGTTTGGGACAGGGGGTCACCGGGGAGCTGTTTTTT.

In this sample, this clone turned up once. The chain uses TRBV19 and TRBJ1-1; weak D call: TRBD1 (5 bases). The CDR3 contains 14 residues. V was cut by 10 bases and J by 1 base, with 16 bases left in between. Per the germline V gene, CDR1 is LNHDA and CDR2 is SQIVND (reference sequence). The CDR3 DNA reads as TGTGCCACCTCCGGGCGGGGGAAGAACACTGAAGCTTTCTTT. It specifies CATSGRGKNTEAFF.

The chain employs TRBV6-5 and TRBJ1-1, with TRBD1 as a possible D gene (6 bases). The CDR3 has 14 amino acids. Germline V CDR1 and CDR2: MNHEY, SVGAGI. The V gene lost 6 bases and the J gene lost 0 bases, with 11 bases spanning the gap. CDR3 nucleotide sequence: TGTGCCAGCAGCCCGACAGGCCTGAACACTGAAGCTTTCTTT. Protein sequence: CASSPTGLNTEAFF.

V usage is TRBV5-1 and J usage is TRBJ2-1, with a possible D match to TRBD1 (6 bases). The germline V gene has CDR1 SGHRS and CDR2 YFSETQ. There are 13 residues in the CDR3. The V and J ends lost 4 bases and 8 bases respectively, with 13 bases between them. This CDR3 reads CASSRAPGDEQFF. DNA of the CDR3: TGCGCCAGCAGCAGGGCGCCAGGGGATGAGCAGTTCTTC.

This clone was detected only once. This chain connects TRBV6-5 to TRBJ1-1; D possibly corresponds to TRBD1 (5 bases). Germline CDR1 and CDR2: MNHEY and SVGAGI. The CDR3 has 13 residues. V shed 2 bases and J shed 2 bases, with 6 bases lying between them. This CDR3 reads CASSYDRNTEAFF. Written as DNA, the CDR3 is TGTGCCAGCAGTTACGACAGAAACACTGAAGCTTTCTTT.

The rearrangement uses TRBV28 and TRBJ2-2; 13 bases map to TRBD2. Germline V gives CDR1 MDHEN, CDR2 SYDVKM. The CDR3 is made up of 19 amino acids. Germline trimming cut 2 bases from V and 0 bases from J; bases unmatched to any gene: 6. The CDR3 protein is CASSLQTSGRAPNTGELFF. CDR3 DNA: TGTGCCAGCAGTTTACAAACTAGCGGGAGGGCTCCGAACACCGGGGAGCTGTTTTTT. The full variable domain, in which reference TRBV28 and TRBJ2-2 provide the parts outside the CDR3, is DVKVTQSSRYLVKRTGEKVFLECVQDMDHENMFWYRQDPGLGLRLIYFSYDVKMKEKGDIPEGYSVSREKKERFSLILESASTNQTSMYLCASSLQTSGRAPNTGELFFGEGSRLTVL.

The chain uses TRBV5-4 and TRBJ1-4, with 10 bases that match TRBD1. After removal of 4 bases from V and 7 bases from J, the junction contained 4 bases not matched to a gene. CDR1 is SGHNT, CDR2 YYREEE, per germline (reference sequence). This CDR3 is built from 14 residues. The CDR3 reads CASSPGTGAEKLFF. The CDR3 DNA reads TGTGCCAGCAGCCCCGGGACAGGGGCTGAAAAACTGTTTTTT.

The chain uses TRBV19 and TRBJ2-3; 12 bases are a match to TRBD2. CDR3 length: 18 amino acids. The V segment lost 5 bases and the J segment 1 base; nucleotides outside the gene matches: 10. The germline V gene encodes CDR1 LNHDA and CDR2 SQIVND (reference sequence). CDR3: CASSRRASGRGGTDTQYF. The CDR3 coding sequence is TGTGCCAGTAGTCGTAGGGCTAGCGGGAGGGGAGGCACAGATACGCAGTATTTT.

In its sample, this clone was seen a few times. This sequence joins TRBV2 and TRBJ2-5; a weak D match, TRBD2 (5 bases). Trimming left V 8 bases short and J 4 bases short, with 11 bases between. The CDR3 is 12 residues long. Germline-derived CDR1 and CDR2 are SNHLY and FYNNEI. CDR3 in DNA: TGTGCCAGCGGAGGTACTGGAGAGACCCAGTACTTC. Protein: CASGGTGETQYF.

The chain combines TRBV7-3 with TRBJ2-3; 8 nucleotides line up with TRBD2. The V gene end was trimmed by 2 bases and the J gene end by 0 bases; junction bases not matched to a gene: 4. The length of the CDR3 is 16 residues. The germline V gene encodes CDR1 SGHTA and CDR2 FQGTGA. The CDR3 DNA follows: TGTGCCAGCAGCTTAGCGGGAGGTCTGAGCACAGATACGCAGTATTTT. Protein sequence: CASSLAGGLSTDTQYF.